This record covers a single T cell receptor (beta chain). The sample originates from a study of blood T cell repertoires in COVID-19. On the study more broadly: Spain, Italy and the United States supplied samples that represented acute and convalescent COVID-19.

V was shortened by 4 bases and J by 1 base, with 9 bases between the two germline ends. CDR3 size: 14 residues. Germline-derived CDR1 and CDR2 are SNHLY and FYNNEI. Data came from immunoSEQ multiplex PCR; TCRdb stores just in-frame clones and leaves some out. The data contain 120,000 to 150,000 clones, 80% of them singletons. This chain connects TRBV2 to TRBJ2-3, with D perhaps TRBD2 (5 bases). The sequencing sample was made of peripheral blood. The receptor's source is a man between 60 and 75 years old with active or convalescent COVID-19. For the CDR3, the DNA is TGTGCCAGCAGTGTTCTGAGGGGCACAGATACGCAGTATTTT. Translated: CASSVLRGTDTQYF.